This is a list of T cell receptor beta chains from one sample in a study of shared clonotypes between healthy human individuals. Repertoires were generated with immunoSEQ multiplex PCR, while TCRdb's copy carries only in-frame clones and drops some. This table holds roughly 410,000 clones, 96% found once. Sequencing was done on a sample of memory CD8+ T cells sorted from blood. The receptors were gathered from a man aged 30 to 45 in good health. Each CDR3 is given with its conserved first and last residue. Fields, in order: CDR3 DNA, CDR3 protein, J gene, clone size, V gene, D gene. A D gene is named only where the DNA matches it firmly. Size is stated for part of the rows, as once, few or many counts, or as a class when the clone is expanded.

CDR3 DNA: TGTGCCTGGAGGTCTAGCGCCGGGGAGCTGTTTTTT
CDR3 protein: CAWRSSAGELFF
J gene: TRBJ2-2
clone size: -
V gene: TRBV30
D gene: -

CDR3 DNA: TGTGCCAGTAGTTCGCAACTAGCGGGAGGGCCACACGAGCAGTACTTC
CDR3 protein: CASSSQLAGGPHEQYF
J gene: TRBJ2-7
clone size: -
V gene: TRBV19
D gene: TRBD2

CDR3 DNA: TGTGCCAGCAGTTTATCGACGGGGGGCAGAGATACGCAGTATTTT
CDR3 protein: CASSLSTGGRDTQYF
J gene: TRBJ2-3
clone size: -
V gene: TRBV27
D gene: -

CDR3 DNA: TGTGCCAGCATCAACAGGATGAACACTGAAGCTTTCTTT
CDR3 protein: CASINRMNTEAFF
J gene: TRBJ1-1
clone size: -
V gene: TRBV25-1
D gene: -

CDR3 DNA: TGTGCCACCAGCCGAAGTTTAGCGGGAGACGCACCCTACAATGAGCAGTTCTTC
CDR3 protein: CATSRSLAGDAPYNEQFF
J gene: TRBJ2-1
clone size: -
V gene: TRBV15
D gene: TRBD2

CDR3 DNA: TGTGCCAGCAGTTTAAGGGCCCCTGGGGCCAACGTCCTGACTTTC
CDR3 protein: CASSLRAPGANVLTF
J gene: TRBJ2-6
clone size: -
V gene: TRBV28
D gene: -

CDR3 DNA: TGTGCCAGCAGCTTAGCGACTAGCGGGAGAGATGAGCAGTTCTTC
CDR3 protein: CASSLATSGRDEQFF
J gene: TRBJ2-1
clone size: -
V gene: TRBV11-2
D gene: TRBD2

CDR3 DNA: TGTGCCAGCAGCTCGGGGATGCCAGATACGCAGTATTTT
CDR3 protein: CASSSGMPDTQYF
J gene: TRBJ2-3
clone size: -
V gene: TRBV11-3
D gene: -

CDR3 DNA: TGTGCCAGCTCACCACCCGGACAGGTGTGGACTGAAGCTTTCTTT
CDR3 protein: CASSPPGQVWTEAFF
J gene: TRBJ1-1
clone size: -
V gene: TRBV18
D gene: TRBD1

CDR3 DNA: TGCAGTGCTAGAACCTACGAGCAGTACTTC
CDR3 protein: CSARTYEQYF
J gene: TRBJ2-7
clone size: -
V gene: TRBV20-1
D gene: -

CDR3 DNA: TGTGCCAGTAGTGACAGGGACTATAGCAATCAGCCCCAGCATTTT
CDR3 protein: CASSDRDYSNQPQHF
J gene: TRBJ1-5
clone size: -
V gene: TRBV19
D gene: TRBD1

CDR3 DNA: TGCAGCGGGATGGACAGGGGGCATGACGAGCAGTACTTC
CDR3 protein: CSGMDRGHDEQYF
J gene: TRBJ2-7
clone size: -
V gene: TRBV29-1
D gene: TRBD1

CDR3 DNA: TGTGCCAGCAGCTTACAGGGGATAGCCAAAAACATTCAGTACTTC
CDR3 protein: CASSLQGIAKNIQYF
J gene: TRBJ2-4
clone size: -
V gene: TRBV7-9
D gene: -

CDR3 DNA: TGTGCCAGCAGTTCCTTCGGACGGCGTAATTCACCCCTCCACTTT
CDR3 protein: CASSSFGRRNSPLHF
J gene: TRBJ1-6
clone size: once
V gene: TRBV6-5
D gene: -

CDR3 DNA: TGCAGCGTTCTCGGGGAAGACACAGATACGCAGTATTTT
CDR3 protein: CSVLGEDTDTQYF
J gene: TRBJ2-3
clone size: once
V gene: TRBV29-1
D gene: -

CDR3 DNA: TGTGCCAGCAGAAGGGGACTAGCGCTCTACGAGCAGTACTTC
CDR3 protein: CASRRGLALYEQYF
J gene: TRBJ2-7
clone size: -
V gene: TRBV28
D gene: TRBD2

CDR3 DNA: TGTGCCAGCAGCTTCTCGGGCAGTTACAATGAGCAGTTCTTC
CDR3 protein: CASSFSGSYNEQFF
J gene: TRBJ2-1
clone size: -
V gene: TRBV11-3
D gene: -

CDR3 DNA: TGCGCCAGCAGGCTCACGAACACTGAAGCTTTCTTT
CDR3 protein: CASRLTNTEAFF
J gene: TRBJ1-1
clone size: -
V gene: TRBV5-1
D gene: -

CDR3 DNA: TGCGCCAGCAGCTTTCTAGCAGCAGGACGCACAGATACGCAGTATTTT
CDR3 protein: CASSFLAAGRTDTQYF
J gene: TRBJ2-3
clone size: -
V gene: TRBV5-1
D gene: -

CDR3 DNA: TGTGCCAGCAGCTTAGAGGTGGCATCCGTCTACGAGCAGTACTTC
CDR3 protein: CASSLEVASVYEQYF
J gene: TRBJ2-7
clone size: -
V gene: TRBV7-6
D gene: -

CDR3 DNA: TGTGCCAGCAGTGGGCGTGGCCGGATTCCCTCCCCCACAGATACGCAGTATTTT
CDR3 protein: CASSGRGRIPSPTDTQYF
J gene: TRBJ2-3
clone size: -
V gene: TRBV28
D gene: -

CDR3 DNA: TGTGCCTGGAGTGTAACGGCAGGGGACTATGGCTACACCTTC
CDR3 protein: CAWSVTAGDYGYTF
J gene: TRBJ1-2
clone size: once
V gene: TRBV30
D gene: -

CDR3 DNA: TGTGCCAGCAGCGTAGTGGGACAGGGGGCGCCTGGGGCCAACGTCCTGACTTTC
CDR3 protein: CASSVVGQGAPGANVLTF
J gene: TRBJ2-6
clone size: -
V gene: TRBV9
D gene: TRBD1

CDR3 DNA: TGTGCCCGAAGATACGAGCAGTACTTC
CDR3 protein: CARRYEQYF
J gene: TRBJ2-7
clone size: -
V gene: TRBV30
D gene: -

CDR3 DNA: TGCGCCAGCAGCTTGGACAGGGTCGGTAATTCACCCCTCCACTTT
CDR3 protein: CASSLDRVGNSPLHF
J gene: TRBJ1-6
clone size: -
V gene: TRBV5-1
D gene: -

CDR3 DNA: TGTGCCAGCAGTCCAAGCGGGGCGAGGACCGGGGAGCTGTTTTTT
CDR3 protein: CASSPSGARTGELFF
J gene: TRBJ2-2
clone size: -
V gene: TRBV28
D gene: TRBD2

CDR3 DNA: TGTGCCAGCTCACCACCGGACATGAGCAATGAGCAGTTCTTC
CDR3 protein: CASSPPDMSNEQFF
J gene: TRBJ2-1
clone size: -
V gene: TRBV18
D gene: -

CDR3 DNA: TGCGCCAGCAGCCACCGACCGGGAACAGGGGAAAGGTATGAGCAGTTCTTC
CDR3 protein: CASSHRPGTGERYEQFF
J gene: TRBJ2-1
clone size: -
V gene: TRBV4-1
D gene: TRBD1

CDR3 DNA: TGTGCCAGCAGTTCTCCCGGGAGGATCTATGGCTACACCTTC
CDR3 protein: CASSSPGRIYGYTF
J gene: TRBJ1-2
clone size: once
V gene: TRBV28
D gene: -

CDR3 DNA: TGTGCCAGCAGTTACGGGAATGAGCAGTTCTTC
CDR3 protein: CASSYGNEQFF
J gene: TRBJ2-1
clone size: -
V gene: TRBV6-5
D gene: -

CDR3 DNA: TGCGCCAGCAGCCTAGTGTCGGCCGGGGAGCTGTTTTTT
CDR3 protein: CASSLVSAGELFF
J gene: TRBJ2-2
clone size: -
V gene: TRBV4-1
D gene: -

CDR3 DNA: TGTGCCAGCAGGGTGAGGGACAGAGGGGAGCCCCAGCATTTT
CDR3 protein: CASRVRDRGEPQHF
J gene: TRBJ1-5
clone size: -
V gene: TRBV28
D gene: TRBD1

CDR3 DNA: TGTGCCAGCAGTGATCGGGGACCCAATCAGCCCCAGCATTTT
CDR3 protein: CASSDRGPNQPQHF
J gene: TRBJ1-5
clone size: -
V gene: TRBV2
D gene: -

CDR3 DNA: TGTGCCAGTAGTTTCCTCCTCACAGGATTTAATTCACCCCTCCACTTT
CDR3 protein: CASSFLLTGFNSPLHF
J gene: TRBJ1-6
clone size: -
V gene: TRBV19
D gene: -

CDR3 DNA: TGCGCCAGCAGCTTGGCCGAACTAGCGGGGCCCTACAATGAGCAGTTCTTC
CDR3 protein: CASSLAELAGPYNEQFF
J gene: TRBJ2-1
clone size: -
V gene: TRBV5-1
D gene: TRBD2